This TCR beta chain was obtained from a study of T cell responses to AZD1222 COVID-19 vaccine. Profiled with immunoSEQ multiplex PCR; TCRdb holds only in-frame clones, not every one. The table lists about 94,000 clones, around nine tenths of them singletons, with roughly 13% in the top ten. The CDR3 runs 14 residues. The germline CDR1 and CDR2 sequences are LNHDA and SQIVND (reference sequence). Germline trimming cut 5 bases from V and 2 bases from J; bases unmatched to any gene: 3. The sequences come from peripheral blood, collected on day 0 of AZD1222 vaccination. The chain carries TRBV19 and TRBJ2-3; 8 positions agree with TRBD1. The sequence was collected from an adult in good health. This CDR3 reads CASSVDRVTDTQYF. Written as DNA, the CDR3 is TGTGCCAGTAGTGTGGACAGGGTCACAGATACGCAGTATTTT.